The clone carrying this TCR beta chain was detected a few times. What it recognizes is unknown. The record originates from a study of early T cells in non-severe SARS-CoV-2 infection. About the research overall: Chains stayed unpaired after sequencing of bulk RNA from unsorted whole blood.

General study points: Missing private and CD4 specificities, VDJdb matching favored anti-spike CD8 responses.

Unique molecular identifier tags were affixed to discrete cDNA molecules. TCRdb redid the calling of the 5' RACE reads with MiXCR, one entry per CDR3 protein. The sample records more than 90,000 distinct CDR3 sequences, approximately 9.9% being singletons. Sequencing was done on a sample of whole blood. The clonotype comes from an adult who was a healthcare worker with PCR-confirmed SARS-CoV-2 infection or an uninfected control (not recorded which).

CDR3 nucleotide sequence: TGTGCCAGCAGCCCCGGACTAGCGGGGCTCTACGAGCAGTACTTC. Residues: CASSPGLAGLYEQYF. The chain combines TRBV4-2 with TRBJ2-7; 12 nucleotides match TRBD2. V was pared by 4 bases and J by 3 bases, with 4 bases of the junction left unmatched. The CDR3 covers 15 residues. CDR1 and CDR2 (germline): LGHNA, YNFKEQ.